The clone carrying this T cell receptor beta chain has ten or more counts. Its antigen is not identified. The CDR3 is 15 amino acids. Trimming left V 0 bases short and J 2 bases short, with 10 bases between. From germline, CDR1 is SGHTA and CDR2 FQGNSA. The source of the sample is a study of Graves' ophthalmopathy and Graves' hyperthyroidism. Overall study: Blood was drawn at initial diagnosis, before any treatment.

The diagnosis combined clinical symptoms, thyroxine, TRAb, thyroid ultrasound and orbital computed tomography scans. Amplified TCR beta CDR3 regions were obtained using RNA transcripts as template. HTBI-primed RT-PCR formed the first round, and a multiplex PCR formed the second. MiXCR was run by TCRdb on the multiplex PCR reads, yielding one entry per CDR3 protein. Of roughly 500,000 distinct CDR3 sequences listed, about an eighth were seen once; the top ten hold 8% to 10%. Study results and caveats: Progression of ophthalmopathy was predicted by the model with about 68% sensitivity and just over 72% specificity.

V and J are TRBV7-2 and TRBJ1-2; D remains ambiguous. The receptor's source is a woman under 40 with Graves' ophthalmopathy. Sequencing was done on a sample of blood. CDR3 nucleotide sequence: TGTGCCAGCAGCTTAGCCGCCAGATTGAACTATGGCTACACCTTC. Residues: CASSLAARLNYGYTF.